The rows below give T cell receptor beta chains drawn from one sample of a study of shared clonotypes between healthy human individuals. The protocol was immunoSEQ multiplex PCR, while the TCRdb copy is restricted to in-frame clones and leaves out a portion. The sample has approximately 2.3 million clones, approximately 95% seen once. The sample consisted of naive CD4+ T cells from PBMCs. Every receptor here comes from a man between 18 and 29 years old in good health. Some clones in this sample may be carry-over from other donors' samples. Both conserved end residues are part of each CDR3. The D gene is left open where the match is weak. Size is stated for part of the rows, as once, few or many counts, or as a class when the clone is expanded.

TRBJ2-3 | TRBV7-9 | - | TRBD2 | CASSPRTSGTTDTQYF | TGTGCCAGCAGCCCCCGGACTAGCGGTACCACAGATACGCAGTATTTT
TRBJ2-1 | TRBV18 | - | - | CASSPAGGKSNEQFF | TGTGCCAGCTCCCCCGCGGGCGGGAAAAGCAATGAGCAGTTCTTC
TRBJ2-7 | TRBV28 | once | - | CASSSTVYEQYF | TGTGCCAGCAGCTCGACAGTCTACGAGCAGTACTTC
TRBJ1-2 | TRBV6-1 | - | - | CAGGLGYGYTF | TGTGCCGGGGGCCTTGGCTATGGCTACACCTTC
TRBJ1-1 | TRBV6-5 | - | - | CASSYSGARENTEAFF | TGTGCCAGCAGTTACTCGGGGGCAAGGGAGAACACTGAAGCTTTCTTT
TRBJ1-1 | TRBV19 | few | TRBD1 | CATKTPGGRTEAFF | TGTGCCACAAAAACCCCAGGGGGCAGGACTGAAGCTTTCTTT
TRBJ2-1 | TRBV11-2 | - | - | CASSVYPAGMNEQFF | TGTGCCAGCAGCGTGTACCCTGCAGGGATGAATGAGCAGTTCTTC
TRBJ2-2 | TRBV15 | once | TRBD1 | CATSSRGQGYTGELFF | TGTGCCACCAGCAGTCGGGGACAGGGGTACACCGGGGAGCTGTTTTTT
TRBJ2-3 | TRBV7-3 | - | - | CASSLIGADTQYF | TGTGCCAGCAGCTTAATCGGGGCAGATACGCAGTATTTT
TRBJ2-7 | TRBV6-1 | - | - | CASNRGTPGSYEQYF | TGTGCCAGCAACCGGGGGACCCCCGGGTCCTACGAGCAGTACTTC
TRBJ2-1 | TRBV7-3 | once | - | CASSKAGTEQFF | TGTGCCAGCAGCAAGGCCGGGACAGAGCAGTTCTTC
TRBJ1-1 | TRBV6-5 | - | - | CASKGVTEAFF | TGTGCCAGCAAAGGGGTGACTGAAGCTTTCTTT
TRBJ2-6 | TRBV9 | - | - | CASSVAGGYGANVLTF | TGTGCCAGCAGCGTAGCTGGGGGATACGGGGCCAACGTCCTGACTTTC
TRBJ2-2 | TRBV27 | - | - | CASSHRDGGRGELFF | TGTGCCAGCAGCCACCGGGACGGAGGGCGGGGGGAGCTGTTTTTT
TRBJ2-2 | TRBV2 | - | - | CASSENGGRGTGELFF | TGTGCCAGCAGTGAAAATGGTGGGAGAGGGACCGGGGAGCTGTTTTTT
TRBJ2-2 | TRBV7-6 | - | TRBD2 | CASSLVLTSVGGELFF | TGTGCCAGCAGCTTAGTGCTGACTAGCGTAGGCGGGGAGCTGTTTTTT
TRBJ2-7 | TRBV18 | - | - | CAASQGFSYEQYF | TGTGCCGCATCGCAGGGATTCTCCTACGAGCAGTACTTC
TRBJ2-6 | TRBV5-1 | - | - | CASSLTIGANVLTF | TGCGCCAGCAGCTTAACTATTGGGGCCAACGTCCTGACTTTC
TRBJ1-2 | TRBV29-1 | - | - | CSVDGSGGYTF | TGCAGCGTTGATGGTAGTGGTGGCTACACCTTC
TRBJ1-5 | TRBV7-9 | - | - | CASSFGAREPQHF | TGTGCCAGCAGCTTCGGAGCTAGGGAGCCCCAGCATTTT
TRBJ1-1 | TRBV6-6 | - | TRBD1 | CASSDPGTGRPAFF | TGTGCCAGCAGTGACCCAGGGACAGGGCGGCCAGCTTTCTTT
TRBJ1-4 | TRBV5-1 | - | TRBD1 | CASSSTGTGAEKLFF | TGCGCCAGCAGCTCGACCGGGACAGGGGCTGAAAAACTGTTTTTT
TRBJ2-3 | TRBV10-3 | - | - | CAISERSTTTDTQYF | TGTGCCATCAGTGAGCGGAGCACTACCACAGATACGCAGTATTTT
TRBJ1-1 | TRBV30 | - | - | CAWDKVAGNSEAFF | TGTGCCTGGGACAAGGTAGCAGGTAACTCTGAAGCTTTCTTT
TRBJ2-1 | TRBV18 | - | TRBD2 | CASSPSGGSHEQFF | TGTGCCAGCTCACCGTCGGGAGGCTCCCATGAGCAGTTCTTC
TRBJ2-1 | TRBV14 | - | - | CASSQPPGLSSYNEQFF | TGTGCCAGCAGCCAACCACCGGGACTCTCCTCCTACAATGAGCAGTTCTTC
TRBJ2-7 | TRBV5-3 | - | - | CARIPDGQAYEQYF | TGTGCCAGAATCCCAGACGGGCAGGCCTACGAGCAGTACTTC
TRBJ2-5 | TRBV4-3 | - | TRBD2 | CASSSRNSGRRHF | TGCGCCAGCAGCTCCCGAAATAGCGGGAGACGTCACTTC
TRBJ2-5 | TRBV11-2 | - | TRBD1 | CASSPSGGEETQYF | TGTGCCAGCAGCCCATCAGGGGGCGAAGAGACCCAGTACTTC
TRBJ1-6 | TRBV5-6 | - | - | CASGAGLNSPLHF | TGTGCCAGCGGTGCGGGATTGAATTCACCCCTCCACTTT
TRBJ2-2 | TRBV9 | - | TRBD2 | CASSVVSGGDTGELFF | TGTGCCAGCAGCGTAGTTAGCGGGGGAGACACCGGGGAGCTGTTTTTT
TRBJ1-1 | TRBV5-1 | - | TRBD1 | CASSLESGGRVTEAFF | TGCGCCAGCAGCTTGGAGTCAGGGGGGCGGGTCACTGAAGCTTTCTTT
TRBJ2-6 | TRBV2 | - | - | CASRQGNPAGANVLTF | TGTGCCAGCAGACAGGGAAACCCCGCTGGGGCCAACGTCCTGACTTTC
TRBJ2-2 | TRBV11-2 | - | - | CASSLLPYRTGELFF | TGTGCCAGCAGCTTACTGCCGTATCGAACCGGGGAGCTGTTTTTT
TRBJ2-1 | TRBV6-5 | - | - | CASRTGVRSYNEQFF | TGTGCCAGCAGAACGGGAGTTCGGTCCTACAATGAGCAGTTCTTC
TRBJ2-1 | TRBV9 | - | TRBD2 | CASSVAGAGGFYNEQFF | TGTGCCAGCAGCGTAGCGGGAGCGGGAGGCTTCTACAATGAGCAGTTCTTC
TRBJ2-7 | TRBV5-1 | - | - | CASSLSALSSYEQYF | TGCGCCAGCAGCTTGTCCGCTCTGAGCTCCTACGAGCAGTACTTC
TRBJ2-3 | TRBV7-3 | - | - | CASSSSIDWSQDTQYF | TGTGCCAGCAGCTCCTCCATCGACTGGAGCCAAGATACGCAGTATTTT
TRBJ1-1 | TRBV5-1 | once | - | CASSQLSAENTEAFF | TGCGCCAGCAGCCAATTGTCGGCAGAGAACACTGAAGCTTTCTTT
TRBJ2-1 | TRBV7-2 | - | - | CASSSYSEEQFF | TGTGCCAGCAGCTCTTACTCGGAAGAGCAGTTCTTC
TRBJ1-1 | TRBV7-8 | - | - | CASSSQTPVNTEAFF | TGTGCCAGCAGCTCCCAGACCCCAGTGAACACTGAAGCTTTCTTT
TRBJ1-2 | TRBV4-1 | - | - | CASSQVQTNYGYTF | TGCGCCAGCAGCCAAGTACAGACCAACTATGGCTACACCTTC
TRBJ2-1 | TRBV18 | - | - | CASSPQRAKGSYNEQFF | TGTGCCAGCTCACCACAGCGGGCAAAGGGGTCCTACAATGAGCAGTTCTTC
TRBJ1-1 | TRBV14 | - | - | CASSLRGLNTEAFF | TGTGCCAGCAGCCTCAGGGGTTTGAACACTGAAGCTTTCTTT
TRBJ2-2 | TRBV15 | - | - | CATSRRTATGELFF | TGTGCCACCAGCAGAAGGACGGCCACCGGGGAGCTGTTTTTT
TRBJ1-5 | TRBV6-1 | - | TRBD1 | CASTGQYDQPQHF | TGTGCCAGCACGGGACAGTACGATCAGCCCCAGCATTTT
TRBJ1-2 | TRBV18 | - | - | CASSPRLVESGYGYTF | TGTGCCAGCTCACCTCGGTTGGTGGAATCTGGCTATGGCTACACCTTC
TRBJ2-5 | TRBV5-1 | - | - | CASSKGVEETQYF | TGCGCCAGCAGCAAGGGGGTCGAAGAGACCCAGTACTTC
TRBJ1-6 | TRBV30 | once | - | CAWGGNSPLHF | TGTGCCTGGGGTGGAAATTCACCCCTCCACTTT
TRBJ2-7 | TRBV7-9 | - | - | CASSFKGSPPYEQYF | TGTGCCAGCAGTTTTAAAGGATCACCCCCCTACGAGCAGTACTTC
TRBJ2-7 | TRBV28 | - | TRBD2 | CASSLAPGGGEQYF | TGTGCCAGCAGTTTAGCTCCGGGGGGAGGGGAGCAGTACTTC
TRBJ2-7 | TRBV10-3 | - | - | CAISEYAEPYEQYF | TGTGCCATCAGTGAGTATGCAGAGCCCTACGAGCAGTACTTC
TRBJ2-3 | TRBV11-1 | - | - | CASSLESTDTQYF | TGTGCCAGCAGCTTAGAAAGCACAGATACGCAGTATTTT
TRBJ2-7 | TRBV10-3 | - | TRBD2 | CAISEGPSGSEREQYF | TGTGCCATCAGTGAAGGGCCTAGCGGGAGTGAGCGCGAGCAGTACTTC
TRBJ1-2 | TRBV28 | once | TRBD1 | CASSSGTVINYGYTF | TGTGCCAGCAGTTCCGGGACAGTTATTAACTATGGCTACACCTTC
TRBJ1-1 | TRBV19 | - | TRBD1 | CASSYRGPTEAFF | TGTGCCAGTAGTTACAGGGGGCCCACTGAAGCTTTCTTT
TRBJ2-4 | TRBV5-1 | once | TRBD2 | CASSLGTSGGVLAKNIQYF | TGCGCCAGCAGCTTGGGGACTAGCGGGGGAGTTCTAGCCAAAAACATTCAGTACTTC
TRBJ1-3 | TRBV18 | - | TRBD1 | CASSPRQGAIASGNTIYF | TGTGCCAGCTCACCCCGACAGGGGGCGATCGCCTCTGGAAACACCATATATTTT
TRBJ1-2 | TRBV7-2 | - | TRBD1 | CASSLYGTPGTGPYGYTF | TGTGCCAGCAGCTTATACGGGACTCCAGGGACAGGTCCCTATGGCTACACCTTC